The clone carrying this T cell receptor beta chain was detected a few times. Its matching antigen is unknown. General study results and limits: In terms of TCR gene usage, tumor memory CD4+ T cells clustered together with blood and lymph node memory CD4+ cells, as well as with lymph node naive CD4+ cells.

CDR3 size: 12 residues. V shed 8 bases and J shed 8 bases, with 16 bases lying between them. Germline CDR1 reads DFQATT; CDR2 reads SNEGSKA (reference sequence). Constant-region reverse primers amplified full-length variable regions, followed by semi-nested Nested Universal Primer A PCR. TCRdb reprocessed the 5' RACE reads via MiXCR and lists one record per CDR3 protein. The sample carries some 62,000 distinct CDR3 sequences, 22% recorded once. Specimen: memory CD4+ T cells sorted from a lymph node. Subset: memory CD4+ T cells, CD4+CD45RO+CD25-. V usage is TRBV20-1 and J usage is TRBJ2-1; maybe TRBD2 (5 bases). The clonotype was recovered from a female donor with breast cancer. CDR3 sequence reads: CSFPRSGHEQFF. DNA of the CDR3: TGCAGTTTTCCACGAAGCGGCCATGAGCAGTTCTTC.